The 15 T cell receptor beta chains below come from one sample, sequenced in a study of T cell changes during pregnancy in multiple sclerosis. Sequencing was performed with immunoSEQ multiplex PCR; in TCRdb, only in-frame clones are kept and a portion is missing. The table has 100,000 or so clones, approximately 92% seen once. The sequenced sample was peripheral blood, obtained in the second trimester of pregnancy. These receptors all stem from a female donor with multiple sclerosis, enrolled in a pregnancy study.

The CDR3 DNA reads as TGTGCCAGCTCACCGACACTAGCGGGGGAAGGCAACGAGCAGTACTTC. This encodes CASSPTLAGEGNEQYF. The rearrangement links TRBV18 to TRBJ2-7; 11 bases align to TRBD2. The junction had 9 bases not matched to a gene; V was cut back by 3 bases and J by 5 bases. The CDR3 has 16 residues. The germline CDR1 and CDR2 sequences are KGHSH and LQKENI. Variable domain in full (rest from reference TRBV18 and TRBJ2-7): NAGVMQNPRHLVRRRGQEARLRCSPMKGHSHVYWYRQLPEEGLKFMVYLQKENIIDESGMPKERFSAEFPKEGPSILRIQQVVRGDSAAYFCASSPTLAGEGNEQYFGPGTRLTVT.

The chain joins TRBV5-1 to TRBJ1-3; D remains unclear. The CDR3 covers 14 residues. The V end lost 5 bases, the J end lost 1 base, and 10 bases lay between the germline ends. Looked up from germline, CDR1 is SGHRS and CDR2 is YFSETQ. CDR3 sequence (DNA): TGCGCCAGCAGGAGTTCGGGTTCTGGAAACACCATATATTTT. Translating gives CASRSSGSGNTIYF.

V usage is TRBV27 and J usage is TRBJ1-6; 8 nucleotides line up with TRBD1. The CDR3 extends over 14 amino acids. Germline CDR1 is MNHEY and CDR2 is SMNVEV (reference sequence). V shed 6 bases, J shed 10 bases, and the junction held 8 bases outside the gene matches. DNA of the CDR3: TGTGCCAGCAGCCCCGACAGGGGTCGATCACCCCTCCACTTT. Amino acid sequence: CASSPDRGRSPLHF.

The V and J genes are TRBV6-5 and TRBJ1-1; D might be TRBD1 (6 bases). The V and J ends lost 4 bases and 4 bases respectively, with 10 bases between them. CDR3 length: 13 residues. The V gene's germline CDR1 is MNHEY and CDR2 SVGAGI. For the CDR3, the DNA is TGTGCCAGCAGTTTGCAGGGGACCACTGAAGCTTTCTTT. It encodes CASSLQGTTEAFF.

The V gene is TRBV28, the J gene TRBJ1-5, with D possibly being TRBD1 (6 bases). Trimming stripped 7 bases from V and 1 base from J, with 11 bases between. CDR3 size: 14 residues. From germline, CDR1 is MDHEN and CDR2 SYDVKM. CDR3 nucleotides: TGTGCCAGCACTCTAACAGGGAGCAATCAGCCCCAGCATTTT. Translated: CASTLTGSNQPQHF.

CDR3 bases: TGTGCCAGTAGTGGAGGGCCAGGAGGACTGAACACTGAAGCTTTCTTT. It is translated as CASSGGPGGLNTEAFF. The chain carries TRBV19 and TRBJ1-1; D unresolved. Germline V gene lookup returns CDR1 LNHDA and CDR2 SQIVND (reference sequence). The CDR3 runs 16 residues. The V end lost 5 bases, the J end lost 0 bases, and 16 bases lay between the germline ends.

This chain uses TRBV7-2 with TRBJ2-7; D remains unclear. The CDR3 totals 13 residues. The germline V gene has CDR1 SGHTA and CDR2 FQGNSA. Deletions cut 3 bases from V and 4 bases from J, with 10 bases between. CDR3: CASSFRKEYEQYF. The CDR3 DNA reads TGTGCCAGCAGCTTTAGAAAGGAGTACGAGCAGTACTTC.

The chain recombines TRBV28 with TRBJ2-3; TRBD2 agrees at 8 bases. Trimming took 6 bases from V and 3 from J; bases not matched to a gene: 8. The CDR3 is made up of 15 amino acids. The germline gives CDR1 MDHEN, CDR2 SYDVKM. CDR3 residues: CASSPGVAGTDTQYF. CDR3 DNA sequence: TGTGCCAGCAGCCCCGGGGTAGCGGGAACAGATACGCAGTATTTT.

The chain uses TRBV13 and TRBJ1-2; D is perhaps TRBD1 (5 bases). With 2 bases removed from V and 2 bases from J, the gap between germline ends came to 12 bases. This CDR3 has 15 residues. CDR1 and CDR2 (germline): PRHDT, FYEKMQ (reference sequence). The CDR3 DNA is TGTGCCAGCAGCTTAACCCCAGGGTTAAACTATGGCTACACCTTC. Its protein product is CASSLTPGLNYGYTF.

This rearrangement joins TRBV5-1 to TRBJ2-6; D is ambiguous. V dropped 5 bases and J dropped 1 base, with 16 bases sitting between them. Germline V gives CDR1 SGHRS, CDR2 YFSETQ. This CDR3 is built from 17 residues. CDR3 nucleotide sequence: TGCGCCAGCAGTGAGGTACCCCTTCTATCTGGGGCCAACGTCCTGACTTTC. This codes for CASSEVPLLSGANVLTF.

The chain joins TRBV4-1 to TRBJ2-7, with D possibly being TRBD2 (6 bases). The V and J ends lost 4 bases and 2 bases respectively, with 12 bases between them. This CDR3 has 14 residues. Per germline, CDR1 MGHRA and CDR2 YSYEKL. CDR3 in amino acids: CASSPTRGPYEQYF. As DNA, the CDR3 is TGCGCCAGCAGCCCGACTAGGGGCCCCTACGAGCAGTACTTC.

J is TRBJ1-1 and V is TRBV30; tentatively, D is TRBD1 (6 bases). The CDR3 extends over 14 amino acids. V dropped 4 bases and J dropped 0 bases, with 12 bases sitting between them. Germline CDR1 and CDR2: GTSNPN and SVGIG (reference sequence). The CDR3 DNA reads TGTGCCTGGAATACAGGGTTTCTGAACACTGAAGCTTTCTTT. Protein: CAWNTGFLNTEAFF.

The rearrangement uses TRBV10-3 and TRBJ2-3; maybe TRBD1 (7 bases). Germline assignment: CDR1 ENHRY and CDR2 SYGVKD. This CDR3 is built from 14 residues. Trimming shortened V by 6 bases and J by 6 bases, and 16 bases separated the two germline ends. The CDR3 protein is CAIRTGSGADTQYF. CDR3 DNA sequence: TGTGCCATCAGGACAGGGTCGGGGGCGGATACGCAGTATTTT.

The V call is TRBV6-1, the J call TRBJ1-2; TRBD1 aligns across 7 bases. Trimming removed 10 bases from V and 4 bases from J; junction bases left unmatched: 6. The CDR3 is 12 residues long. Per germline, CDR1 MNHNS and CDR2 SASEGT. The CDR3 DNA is TGTGCCACCCCCCGGGACAGCTATGGCTACACCTTC. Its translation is CATPRDSYGYTF.

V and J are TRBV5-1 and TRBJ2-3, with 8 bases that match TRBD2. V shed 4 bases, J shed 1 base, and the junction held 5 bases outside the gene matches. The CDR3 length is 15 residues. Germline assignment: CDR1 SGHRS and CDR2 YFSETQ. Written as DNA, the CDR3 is TGCGCCAGCAGCCCGTTGACTAGCGGCACAGATACGCAGTATTTT. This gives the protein CASSPLTSGTDTQYF.